This T cell receptor (beta chain) was retrieved from a study of T cell clusters in autoimmune cytopenias. Study context: Per sample, median TRB depth was about 51,000 reads, yielding a median about 2,000 distinct clonotypes. Study-level points and caveats: TRB repertoire shifts in secondary cytopenia and chronic lymphocytic leukemia mostly reflected lymphoma, not autoimmunity. A dominant lymphoma-associated repertoire apparently masked the cluster-lack signature in secondary cytopenia versus chronic lymphocytic leukemia.

To note about this clonotype: What it binds is not known.

CDR1 is KGHSH and CDR2 is LQKENI in the germline V gene. The CDR3 runs to 15 residues. TRB rearrangements were amplified by touch-down multiplex PCR with mixed TRB-A/B primers. TCRdb reprocessed the multiplex PCR reads; each CDR3 protein has one entry and no DNA is given. Its listing shows 7,700 or so distinct CDR3 sequences. About 39,000 genome equivalents of blood DNA were amplified for TRB. This receptor was identified in a human donor with an autoimmune cytopenia or autoimmune hepatitis (not recorded which). Sample: peripheral blood. The chain uses TRBV18 and TRBJ1-1; TCRdb's D call of TRBD1 is untestable without DNA. CDR3 region: CASSQGSGGNTEAFF.